This T cell receptor beta chain was sequenced for a study of blood T cell repertoires in COVID-19. Study as a whole: Material from acute and convalescent COVID-19 was sourced from the United States, Italy and Spain. From T cells, B-cell-depleted T cells, or PBMCs came the material, which was cDNA or gDNA.

Clones were sequenced by immunoSEQ multiplex PCR, and TCRdb holds only the in-frame ones, with some missing. This table has fewer than 100,000 clones, 70% to 90% appearing once. Trimming pared 8 bases from V and 3 bases from J, leaving 10 bases between. The CDR3 sequence is 13 residues long. Germline V CDR1 and CDR2: MNHEY, SVGAGI. Specimen: peripheral blood. The chain has TRBV6-5 and TRBJ2-2, with TRBD1 as a possible D gene (6 bases). The TCR originated in a man older than 75 in a cohort sampled during active COVID-19. In DNA, the CDR3 is TGTGCCAGCCTTAAGGGGGACACCGGGGAGCTGTTTTTT. Residues: CASLKGDTGELFF.